This T cell receptor beta chain appears in the sequencing data of a study of vaccination and CD4 T cells after COVID-19. Treatment in this sample: roughly ten-day PBMC culture with coronavirus spike peptide pools or control peptides (ViraFEST assay). Sequencing of the DNA from cultured CD4+ T cells was carried out with the Oncomine TCR Beta short-read assay. TCRdb re-analysed the PCR reads in MiXCR, keeping a single row per CDR3 protein. This sample has about 15,000 distinct CDR3 sequences, with 30% to 35% found just once. This clonotype showed up just a few times. Its antigen remains unidentified. V was cut by 3 bases and J by 3 bases, with 8 bases left in between. Per germline, CDR1 SGHAT and CDR2 FQNNGV. The CDR3 loop spans 13 amino acids.

The rearrangement links TRBV11-2 to TRBJ1-2; no clear D. The TCR originated in a human donor who had recovered from COVID-19. The sequencing here drew on CD4+ T cells from blood, cultured in vitro, taken after SARS-CoV-2 vaccination. CDR3 DNA sequence: TGTGCCAGCAGCTTTGGACCGGACTATGGCTACACCTTC. It encodes CASSFGPDYGYTF.